This passage covers 12 T cell receptor beta chains from one sample sequenced in a study of blood T cell repertoires in COVID-19. Produced via immunoSEQ multiplex PCR; TCRdb's table is partial and in-frame only. Found here are around 97,000 clones, 84% of them singletons; the top ten hold 12%. The specimen was peripheral blood. Receptors were obtained from a human donor in a cohort sampled during active COVID-19.

The chain combines TRBV2 with TRBJ2-2, with D possibly matching TRBD1 (6 bases). In germline, CDR1 is SNHLY, CDR2 FYNNEI. The CDR3 covers 16 residues. The V gene lost 4 bases and the J gene lost 2 bases, with 14 bases spanning the gap. The CDR3: CASSVNGGQNTGELFF. The CDR3 region has the DNA TGTGCCAGCAGTGTTAATGGGGGACAAAACACCGGGGAGCTGTTTTTT.

The chain recombines TRBV5-1 with TRBJ2-7, with D maybe TRBD1 (5 bases). Germline loops: CDR1 SGHRS, CDR2 YFSETQ. V was shortened by 4 bases and J by 0 bases, with 17 bases between the two germline ends. This CDR3 comprises 16 residues. This CDR3 is CASSNAMDTSSYEQYF. The CDR3 DNA follows: TGCGCCAGCAGCAATGCGATGGACACTTCCTCCTACGAGCAGTACTTC.

This chain joins TRBV7-8 and TRBJ2-6, with D possibly being TRBD2 (6 bases). CDR3 length: 17 amino acids. V dropped 5 bases and J dropped 2 bases, with 16 bases sitting between them. CDR1 is SGHVS and CDR2 is FQNEAQ in the germline V gene. CDR3 sequence reads: CASSLTRGGAGANVLTF. CDR3 nucleotides: TGTGCCAGCAGCCTAACCCGGGGCGGGGCTGGGGCCAACGTCCTGACTTTC. The variable domain in full, completed from reference TRBV7-8 and TRBJ2-6, reads GAGVSQSPRYKVAKRGQDVALRCDPISGHVSLFWYQQALGQGPEFLTYFQNEAQLDKSGLPSDRFFAERPEGSVSTLKIQRTQQEDSAVYLCASSLTRGGAGANVLTFGAGSRLTVL.

The V call is TRBV3-1 (or the pseudogene TRBV3-2), the J call TRBJ1-2; 8 bases agree with TRBD1. Germline V gives CDR1 LGHDT, CDR2 YNNKEL (reference sequence). The CDR3 extends over 14 amino acids. Trimming removed 3 bases from V and 4 bases from J; junction bases left unmatched: 4. CDR3 DNA: TGTGCCAGCAGCCAGACAGGGGTGCCCTATGGCTACACCTTC. Protein: CASSQTGVPYGYTF.

This chain uses TRBV19 with TRBJ1-1; TRBD1 is a possible D gene (6 bases). The CDR3 length is 20 residues. The V gene's germline CDR1 is LNHDA and CDR2 SQIVND (reference sequence). The V gene lost 0 bases and the J gene lost 1 base, with 24 bases spanning the gap. CDR3 amino acids: CASSIDSEIRQARQNTEAFF. The CDR3 DNA reads as TGTGCCAGTAGTATAGATTCCGAAATCCGACAGGCGAGACAGAACACTGAAGCTTTCTTT.

The chain links TRBV3-1 (or the pseudogene TRBV3-2) to TRBJ2-3, with 9 bases identical to TRBD2. V was clipped by 1 base and J by 5 bases; unmatched bases: 7. This CDR3 has 16 amino acids. CDR1 and CDR2 from the germline V gene are LGHDT and YNNKEL (reference sequence). The CDR3 sequence: CASSQGAGGFIDTQYF. CDR3 sequence (DNA): TGTGCCAGCAGCCAAGGAGCGGGGGGTTTCATAGATACGCAGTATTTT.

The chain links TRBV5-5 to TRBJ2-5; weak D call: TRBD1 (5 bases). V dropped 4 bases and J dropped 5 bases, with 15 bases sitting between them. CDR1 SGHKS and CDR2 YYEKEE come from the germline V gene (reference sequence). The length of the CDR3 is 14 residues. CDR3 sequence: CASSPWQGWETQYF. The CDR3 DNA sequence: TGTGCCAGCAGCCCCTGGCAGGGATGGGAGACCCAGTACTTC.

This clone was seen only a few times. This chain joins TRBV2 and TRBJ1-1; tentatively, D is TRBD1 (5 bases). In germline, CDR1 is SNHLY, CDR2 FYNNEI. The CDR3 length is 14 residues. Between the trimmed V and J ends, which lost 3 bases and 7 bases, there was a span of 15 bases. In DNA form, the CDR3 reads TGTGCCAGCAGTGATAAGGGGATTGGGGATGAAGCTTTCTTT. It yields the protein CASSDKGIGDEAFF.

V and J are TRBV7-2 and TRBJ1-1; D unclear. CDR3 length equals 13 residues. Between the trimmed V and J ends, which lost 5 bases and 5 bases, there was a span of 12 bases. Germline V gene lookup returns CDR1 SGHTA and CDR2 FQGNSA. For the CDR3, the DNA is TGTGCCAGCAGCCCACCCTGGAGGACTGAAGCTTTCTTT. Translating it yields CASSPPWRTEAFF.

The chain couples TRBV19 to TRBJ1-2; 9 bases are shared with TRBD1. With V trimmed by 4 bases and J by 3 bases, 3 bases remained unmatched. Germline CDR1 and CDR2: LNHDA and SQIVND (reference sequence). The CDR3 length is 14 residues. As DNA, the CDR3 is TGTGCCAGTAGTAACCGGGACAGGGACTATGGCTACACCTTC. Protein sequence: CASSNRDRDYGYTF.

The V gene is TRBV28, the J gene TRBJ1-2; perhaps TRBD1 as D (5 bases). Deletions cut 5 bases from V and 2 bases from J, with 21 bases between. Germline lookup yields CDR1 MDHEN and CDR2 SYDVKM. The CDR3 has 17 amino acids. The DNA of the CDR3 is TGTGCCAGCAGTAAAAATTCAGGGTTTGGGGCCAACTATGGCTACACCTTC. Its protein is CASSKNSGFGANYGYTF.

This clone came up a few times. The CDR3 coding sequence is TGCGCCAGCAGCTTGTCGTCGCGGACAGAAGAGACCCAGTACTTC. This sequence encodes CASSLSSRTEETQYF. The V call is TRBV5-1, the J call TRBJ2-5, with D tentatively TRBD1 (6 bases). This CDR3 has 15 residues. Trimming removed 1 base from V and 3 bases from J, with 13 bases in between. Germline-derived CDR1 and CDR2 are SGHRS and YFSETQ.